A single T cell receptor beta chain is shown here with its context. Its antigen is not yet known. Base qualities are not provided; no much larger clone lies one nucleotide away. The data belong to a study of blood T cell repertoires in COVID-19 (dated by TCRdb to 2020 to 2022). Regarding the research as a whole: Recovered participants in ImmuneRACE Cohort 3 were defined by two consecutive negative NP/OP PCR tests, clearance by a healthcare professional, or resolution of symptoms. Where HLA class I and class II types were available, the types were taken from metadata supplied by the sample provider, not from assay-based typing. The material from the prospective study consisted of cDNA or gDNA derived from T cells, B-cell-depleted T cells, or PBMCs. The dataset comprised deeply sampled blood TCRbeta repertoires from subjects exposed to, actively infected with, or recovered from COVID-19. Samples were obtained from the ongoing ImmuneRACE study (first 160 participants) and from about 1,300 subjects provided by 6 global collaborators. The sample metadata nearly always contained a de-identified subject ID, COVID-19 status, age in years and sex. Samples covering the acute and convalescent phases of COVID-19 were provided by collaborators in the United States, Italy and Spain. The repertoires were made available in a free public database intended to serve as a resource for research on the immune response to SARS-CoV-2.

Overall study outcomes, separate from this receptor: The amount of clinical and demographic metadata varied by source and participant and was provided uncurated.

TCRbeta CDR3 regions were amplified from genomic DNA by means of the immunoSEQ Assay, a bias-controlled multiplex PCR. Turning to the authors' computational methods: The number of nucleated cells in each sample was estimated from the amplification of reference gene primers within the assay. To quantify the absolute abundance of each unique TCRbeta CDR3 rearrangement, sequence reads were collapsed and filtered. For each sample, productive Simpson clonality was calculated by taking the square root of Simpson's diversity index across productive rearrangements. TCRdb obtained this table from immuneACCESS and retained in-frame rearrangements with V and J assigned. These tables miss some clones; where compared with another copy, unresolved V genes account for less than half of the shortfall, and the remainder is unexplained. That table furnishes V, J and clone size, whereas the DNA furnished D and trimming. The sample table lists 330,000 or so clones, around 87% of them with a count of one. In total, the top ten clones hold 1.5% to 2% of the sample.

Trimming at the junction amounts to 7 bases on V and 5 bases on J, and the germline ends lie 14 bases apart. Via the germline V gene, CDR1 is MNHEY and CDR2 SVGAGI. From cysteine to phenylalanine, the CDR3 is 13 amino acids long. Only the CDR3 portion is preserved as DNA: 39 bases, with reading frame beginning at the first base. Enrolling through a virtual design, the prospective study's participants ranged in age from about 18 to 100 years and lived across about two dozen United States geographic areas. In the prospective study, participants were assigned to cohorts based on the clinical history participants reported in a screening survey and a study questionnaire. In the prospective study, whole blood, serum and a nasopharyngeal or oropharyngeal swab were collected from each participant by mobile phlebotomists. Participants in the prospective study had the option to provide additional blood draws and questionnaires over a roughly 2-month period. Blood samples from the prospective study were shipped frozen or at room temperature prior to DNA extraction.

This TCR was recovered from a man aged 40-49 years in a cohort exposed to, infected with or recovered from COVID-19 (not recorded which). The material sequenced was PBMCs or T cells enriched from blood (not recorded which). The V and J segments used are TRBV6-5 and TRBJ1-2; D gene: possibly TRBD1, on 6 matching bases. Read as DNA, the sequence is TGTGCCAGCACCCGGGACAACCCTTATGGCTACACCTTC. This yields the protein CASTRDNPYGYTF.